This entry features one T cell receptor beta chain sequence. This clone's antigen is unknown. Base quality data are lacking; no much larger clone is found one base away. The sample comes from a study of blood T cell repertoires in COVID-19 (dated by TCRdb to 2019 to 2021). For the study in its entirety: Collaborator samples came from the United States, Italy and Spain and covered acute and convalescent phases of COVID-19. The material from the prospective study consisted of cDNA or gDNA derived from T cells, B-cell-depleted T cells, or PBMCs. Sample metadata almost always included a de-identified subject ID, COVID-19 status, age in years and sex. The dataset comprised deeply sampled blood TCRbeta repertoires from subjects exposed to, actively infected with, or recovered from COVID-19. HLA class I and class II types, where available, came from metadata supplied by the sample provider rather than from assay-based typing. The samples were drawn from two sources: the first 160 participants of the ongoing ImmuneRACE study, and approximately 1,300 subjects contributed by 6 global collaborators. The repertoires were made available in a free public database intended to serve as a resource for research on the immune response to SARS-CoV-2. The paper's findings and limits, for the study overall: The amount of clinical and demographic metadata varied by source and participant and was provided uncurated.

There are 15 amino acids in the CDR3, from cysteine to phenylalanine inclusive. Only CDR3 DNA is held: 45 bases, read in frame from base 1. Cut back by 5 bases and 6 bases, the V and J ends lie 14 bases apart. As encoded in the germline V gene, CDR1 is MDHEN while CDR2 is SYDVKM. Each collaborating institution followed its own protocols to collect whole blood in K2EDTA tubes. For TCRbeta analysis, collaborator samples were shipped as frozen whole blood, as isolated PBMCs, or as DNA extracted from either sample type. The immunoSEQ Assay, a bias-controlled multiplex PCR, was used to amplify TCRbeta CDR3 regions from genomic DNA. As for how the authors treated the data: The number of nucleated cells in each sample was estimated from the amplification of reference gene primers within the assay. To quantify the absolute abundance of each unique TCRbeta CDR3 rearrangement, sequence reads were collapsed and filtered. For each sample, productive Simpson clonality was calculated as the square root of Simpson's diversity index over productive rearrangements. The immuneACCESS repertoire file appears here via TCRdb, limited to in-frame rearrangements. These files lack a portion of the clones; in checked studies, under half of the deficit traces to unresolved V genes, and the cause of the others is not known. The V and J calls and the clone size are those of that table, but D and trimming were determined from the DNA. In all, the sample holds some 41,000 clones, and 87% of those were seen once. Roughly a tenth of the sample belongs to the ten largest clones.

The rearrangement joined TRBV28 to TRBJ1-6; no D gene call is confident. Sample: peripheral blood. The origin of this receptor is a woman aged 80 or older with active COVID-19. The CDR3 region: CASSAPSARNSPLHF. Read as DNA, the sequence is TGTGCCAGCAGTGCCCCATCTGCGCGTAATTCACCCCTCCACTTT.